These T cell receptor beta chains were read from a single sample in a study of T-cell memory formation after mild COVID-19. Each CDR3 protein gets one entry after TCRdb re-called the 5' RACE reads with MiXCR. The table lists some 97,000 distinct CDR3 sequences, 11% of them singletons. Input material: PBMCs or a T cell subset sorted from them (not recorded which). Receptors originate from a man between 18 and 29 years old who had mild COVID-19 (a few samples of this study predate the infection). Cell type and time point are not known. CDR3s include the opening cysteine and the closing phenylalanine or tryptophan. Fields, in order: clone size, J gene, D gene, V gene, CDR3 DNA, CDR3 protein. D genes are given only for firm matches. Expanded clones get a size class; other rows say once, few or many, or leave the size out.

few | TRBJ2-3 | TRBD2 | TRBV5-1 | TGCGCCAGCAGCCCCATAGCGGGGTCCACAGATACGCAGTATTTT | CASSPIAGSTDTQYF
few | TRBJ1-2 | . | TRBV7-6 | TGTGCCAGCAGCCCCGGGAGGGGAGTCTACGGCTACACCTTC | CASSPGRGVYGYTF
. | TRBJ2-3 | . | TRBV7-6 | TGTGCCAGCAGCTCCGTCCCACCTCACTACAAAACAGATACGCAGTATTTT | CASSSVPPHYKTDTQYF
. | TRBJ2-7 | . | TRBV7-2 | TGTGCCAGCAGCTTAAGTACATTCTACGAGCAGTACTTC | CASSLSTFYEQYF
. | TRBJ2-1 | . | TRBV7-9 | TGTGCCAGCAGCGGACCGGGACGGAGGTACAATGAGCAGTTCTTC | CASSGPGRRYNEQFF
many | TRBJ2-7 | . | TRBV5-5 | TGTGCCAGCAGCGCAACTGGGGGTTCAACCTACGAGCAGTACTTC | CASSATGGSTYEQYF
few | TRBJ2-7 | TRBD2 | TRBV6-1 | TGTGCCAGCAGACTACTAGCGGGGTACGAGCAGTACTTC | CASRLLAGYEQYF
. | TRBJ2-1 | TRBD1 | TRBV9 | TGTGCCAGCAGCGTAGAGGCCGGGACAGGGTTTGTTAGTGAGCAGTTCTTC | CASSVEAGTGFVSEQFF
many | TRBJ2-6 | TRBD1 | TRBV10-3 | TGTGCCATCAGCGGGACAGGGGGATCTGGGGCCAACGTCCTGACTTTC | CAISGTGGSGANVLTF
. | TRBJ2-1 | . | TRBV11-2 | TGTGCCAGCAGACCGAGGGGGTTCTACAATGAGCAGTTCTTC | CASRPRGFYNEQFF
. | TRBJ2-3 | TRBD1 | TRBV29-1 | TGCAGCACTTCGGACAGGGCGACAGATACGCAGTATTTT | CSTSDRATDTQYF
. | TRBJ2-1 | TRBD1 | TRBV5-4 | TGTGCCAGCGGGGACAGGGTGTACAATGAGCAGTTCTTC | CASGDRVYNEQFF
few | TRBJ2-3 | . | TRBV7-9 | TGTGCCAGCAGCTTTCTCGAGTTAGCATCAGATACGCAGTATTTT | CASSFLELASDTQYF
. | TRBJ2-3 | TRBD1 | TRBV2 | TGTGCCAGCAGCGACCCGGGACAGGGGGCAGATACGCAGTATTTT | CASSDPGQGADTQYF
. | TRBJ1-1 | . | TRBV6-5 | TGTGCCAGCACCCCCCAGGGGCAGTTGGTGTGGGCTGAAGCTTTCTTT | CASTPQGQLVWAEAFF
. | TRBJ2-1 | . | TRBV9 | TGTGCCAGCAGCGGAGAGGTCGATGAGCAGTTCTTC | CASSGEVDEQFF
many | TRBJ1-1 | . | TRBV9 | TGTGCCAGCAGCGTGCAGGGTACGAACACTGAAGCTTTCTTT | CASSVQGTNTEAFF
. | TRBJ1-1 | . | TRBV5-5 | TGTGCCAGCAGCTTGGTGCAACAGTTGAACACTGAAGCTTTCTTT | CASSLVQQLNTEAFF
many | TRBJ2-2 | . | TRBV4-1 | TGCGCCAGCAGCCAGTCCCAACAGGTCCCCGGGGAGCTGTTTTTT | CASSQSQQVPGELFF
. | TRBJ1-2 | . | TRBV7-2 | TGTGCCAGCAGCTTTGAGTACCCGGGGCCAAGTTTGTATGGCTACACCTTC | CASSFEYPGPSLYGYTF
. | TRBJ2-1 | . | TRBV11-2 | TGTGCCAGCAGCTTAGAGAGGACTGTACAGGAGCAGTTCTTC | CASSLERTVQEQFF
few | TRBJ1-5 | . | TRBV28 | TGTGCCAGCAGCCGCTACCGGGGCGATCAGCCCCAGCATTTT | CASSRYRGDQPQHF
few | TRBJ2-6 | . | TRBV20-1 | TGCAGTGCTAGGGACCCTTACTCTGGGGCCAACGTCCTGACTTTC | CSARDPYSGANVLTF
many | TRBJ2-1 | TRBD2 | TRBV7-8 | TGTGCCAGCAGCTCACGCACGTTGACTAGCGGCAATTACAATGAGCAGTTCTTC | CASSSRTLTSGNYNEQFF
few | TRBJ1-2 | . | TRBV4-1 | TGCGCCAGCAGCCAAGCGGGGGATTTTAACTATGGCTACACCTTC | CASSQAGDFNYGYTF
. | TRBJ2-7 | . | TRBV18 | TGTGCCAGCTCACCATTAGTCAGACCCTACGAGCAGTACTTC | CASSPLVRPYEQYF
. | TRBJ1-1 | . | TRBV6-6 | TGTGCCAGCGGCCCGAGTTCCCGGGACACTGAAGCTTTCTTT | CASGPSSRDTEAFF
few | TRBJ2-5 | . | TRBV6-5 | TGTGCCAGCAGTTGGCGGAACCAAGAGACCCAGTACTTC | CASSWRNQETQYF
. | TRBJ2-1 | . | TRBV29-1 | TGCAGCGCCTCAGGCGGCAATGAGCAGTTCTTC | CSASGGNEQFF
many | TRBJ2-7 | . | TRBV7-9 | TGTGCCAGCAGCCCGGGAGTACACGAGCAGTACTTC | CASSPGVHEQYF
few | TRBJ2-1 | . | TRBV15 | TGTGCCACCAGCAGAGCTCCCCCCGGCACCGATGAGCAGTTCTTC | CATSRAPPGTDEQFF
. | TRBJ2-7 | . | TRBV6-2/TRBV6-3 | TGTGCCAGCAGTTACGCATTAACAGGTCCCTACGAGCAGTACTTC | CASSYALTGPYEQYF
few | TRBJ2-3 | . | TRBV27 | TGTGCCAGCAGTTTATCTGACACAGATACGCAGTATTTT | CASSLSDTDTQYF
. | TRBJ2-1 | TRBD2 | TRBV12-3/TRBV12-4 | TGTGCCAGCAGTTCCCGACTAGCGGGGTGGAGGGGGCAGTTCTTC | CASSSRLAGWRGQFF
few | TRBJ2-3 | TRBD2 | TRBV4-3 | TGCGCCAGCAGCCAAGCCGTTATAGGCGGGGGAGCAGATACGCAGTATTTT | CASSQAVIGGGADTQYF
. | TRBJ1-2 | . | TRBV3-1 | TGTGCCAGCAGCCAAGATCCGGAGGGGGACTATGGCTACACCTTC | CASSQDPEGDYGYTF
. | TRBJ2-3 | TRBD2 | TRBV20-1 | TGCAGTGCTAGAGATCCAGAGCGGGGTAGCGATACGCAGTATTTT | CSARDPERGSDTQYF
few | TRBJ2-5 | . | TRBV7-9 | TGTGCCAGCAGCCCCCTGTCCACTTCGGGGACCCAGTACTTC | CASSPLSTSGTQYF
few | TRBJ2-5 | . | TRBV7-2 | TGTGCCAGCAGCTTATGGGGCCTGGGGGATTCTGTTGAGACCCAGTACTTC | CASSLWGLGDSVETQYF
. | TRBJ1-6 | TRBD1 | TRBV7-9 | TGTGCCAGCAGCTCAACAGGGGTAAATTCACCCCTCCACTTT | CASSSTGVNSPLHF
. | TRBJ2-5 | TRBD1 | TRBV11-2 | TGTGCCAGCAGCTCTAGGACAGGTTGGGGGCCCGGACAAGAGACCCAGTACTTC | CASSSRTGWGPGQETQYF
. | TRBJ2-2 | TRBD1 | TRBV5-1 | TGCGCCAGCAGTCAGACAGGGCTTAAGAACACCGGGGAGCTGTTTTTT | CASSQTGLKNTGELFF
. | TRBJ2-3 | . | TRBV12-3/TRBV12-4 | TGTGCCACGGGGGGCCTCACAGATACGCAGTATTTT | CATGGLTDTQYF
many | TRBJ2-1 | . | TRBV7-9 | TGTGCCAGCAGCTTAGAGGCAGCCGGTAGCTCCTACAATGAGCAGTTCTTC | CASSLEAAGSSYNEQFF
few | TRBJ2-1 | . | TRBV7-2 | TGTGCCAGCAGCTTATGGCGCAATGAGCAGTTCTTC | CASSLWRNEQFF
. | TRBJ2-2 | TRBD1 | TRBV12-3/TRBV12-4 | TGTGCCAGCAGTTGGACAGGGGGGACCGGGGAGCTGTTTTTT | CASSWTGGTGELFF
few | TRBJ1-1 | . | TRBV7-7 | TGTGCTAGCAGTATAGGACTGAACACTGAAGCTTTCTTT | CASSIGLNTEAFF
few | TRBJ1-2 | TRBD1 | TRBV20-1 | TGCAGTGCTAGAGAGAGTCGGGACAGGGCGGGTGGCTACACCTTC | CSARESRDRAGGYTF
. | TRBJ2-2 | . | TRBV4-3 | TGCGCCAGCAGCCAAGGGTTACTTAACACCGGGGAGCTGTTTTTT | CASSQGLLNTGELFF
. | TRBJ2-7 | TRBD2 | TRBV4-3 | TGCGCCAGCAGCGAACGGGGGACTAGCCGAAGTGAGCAGTACTTC | CASSERGTSRSEQYF